This is a list of T cell receptor beta chains from one sample in a study of blood T cell repertoires in COVID-19. TCRdb's copy holds only in-frame clones and misses some; the assay was immunoSEQ multiplex PCR. The profile shows about 480,000 clones, approximately 88% of them singletons. The specimen sequenced was PBMCs or T cells enriched from blood (not recorded which). The source is a woman aged 40 to 49 who had recovered from COVID-19. Each CDR3 is given with its conserved first and last residue. D genes are given only for firm matches. Expanded clones get a size class; other rows say once, few or many, or leave the size out.

V,D,J,size,CDR3,DNA
TRBV5-1,TRBD1,TRBJ1-2,NA,CASSFERTGYYGYTF,TGCGCCAGCAGCTTTGAGAGGACAGGGTACTATGGCTACACCTTC
TRBV25-1,NA,TRBJ1-1,NA,CATGEYTEAFF,TGTGCCACAGGGGAGTACACTGAAGCTTTCTTT
TRBV27,NA,TRBJ2-5,NA,CASSLSWRETQYF,TGTGCCAGCAGTTTATCATGGCGGGAGACCCAGTACTTC
TRBV7-2,TRBD1,TRBJ1-4,NA,CASSLGRGQVSLNEKLFF,TGTGCCAGCAGCTTAGGGAGAGGACAGGTGTCTCTTAATGAAAAACTGTTTTTT
TRBV6-2/TRBV6-3,NA,TRBJ2-7,NA,CASSSSFYEQYF,TGTGCCAGCAGTAGTAGTTTCTACGAGCAGTACTTC
TRBV30,NA,TRBJ1-2,NA,CAWTRASFYGYTF,TGTGCCTGGACCAGGGCTTCTTTCTATGGCTACACCTTC
TRBV30,NA,TRBJ1-3,NA,CAWSDDSGLGNTIYF,TGTGCCTGGAGCGATGACAGCGGGCTGGGTAACACCATATATTTT
TRBV28,NA,TRBJ2-1,NA,CASSTSGFQEGNEQFF,TGTGCCAGCAGTACCTCGGGATTCCAGGAGGGCAATGAGCAGTTCTTC
TRBV5-4,TRBD1,TRBJ2-1,NA,CASSFPLAGGVNEQFF,TGTGCCAGCAGCTTTCCTCTGGCAGGGGGAGTGAATGAGCAGTTCTTC
TRBV19,TRBD1,TRBJ2-7,NA,CASSIPGQGTYEQYF,TGTGCCAGTAGTATACCGGGACAGGGTACATACGAGCAGTACTTC
TRBV5-4,TRBD1,TRBJ1-2,NA,CASSTGQESGYTF,TGTGCCAGCAGTACAGGACAGGAGAGTGGCTACACCTTC
TRBV3-1/TRBV3-2,TRBD1,TRBJ1-1,NA,CASSPGQGGSEAFF,TGTGCCAGCAGCCCGGGACAGGGCGGGAGTGAAGCTTTCTTT
TRBV7-2,TRBD2,TRBJ2-1,NA,CASSLGVGGAGIGLSEQFF,TGTGCCAGCAGCTTGGGGGTTGGAGGAGCGGGAATTGGCCTTTCTGAGCAGTTCTTC
TRBV6-5,NA,TRBJ2-1,NA,CASSYDRGNEQFF,TGTGCCAGCAGTTACGACCGGGGCAATGAGCAGTTCTTC
TRBV7-8,TRBD1,TRBJ1-5,NA,CASSSSGTGGVQPQHF,TGTGCCAGCAGCTCATCCGGGACAGGGGGCGTTCAGCCCCAGCATTTT
TRBV7-2,TRBD1,TRBJ1-2,NA,CASSSRTGGDYGYTF,TGTGCCAGCAGCTCCAGGACAGGGGGGGACTATGGCTACACCTTC
TRBV5-5,NA,TRBJ1-4,NA,CASSWQGNEKLFF,TGTGCCAGCAGCTGGCAGGGGAATGAAAAACTGTTTTTT
TRBV7-8,NA,TRBJ1-2,few,CASGSGVAYGYTF,TGTGCCAGCGGCTCTGGGGTAGCGTATGGCTACACCTTC
TRBV27,TRBD2,TRBJ2-3,NA,CASSLTRTSGIDTQYF,TGTGCCAGCAGTTTAACCCGGACTAGCGGGATAGATACGCAGTATTTT
TRBV5-6,NA,TRBJ1-2,once,CASSLGDTRGYGYTF,TGTGCCAGCAGCTTGGGTGACACCCGGGGCTATGGCTACACCTTC
TRBV5-1,TRBD1,TRBJ1-4,once,CASSLPQGVGEKLFF,TGCGCCAGCAGCTTGCCTCAGGGGGTCGGTGAAAAACTGTTTTTT
TRBV5-1,TRBD1,TRBJ1-1,NA,CASSLVGDRNTEAFF,TGCGCCAGCAGCTTGGTCGGGGACAGGAACACTGAAGCTTTCTTT
TRBV19,TRBD1,TRBJ1-1,NA,CASSNRGRTEAFF,TGTGCCAGTAGTAACAGGGGGCGGACTGAAGCTTTCTTT
TRBV4-3,TRBD2,TRBJ2-2,NA,CASSQGGGRGLTGELFF,TGCGCCAGCAGCCAAGGAGGCGGGAGAGGTTTGACCGGGGAGCTGTTTTTT
TRBV6-5,TRBD2,TRBJ2-5,NA,CASRLAGVSETQYF,TGTGCCAGCAGACTAGCGGGAGTGTCAGAGACCCAGTACTTC
TRBV5-1,NA,TRBJ1-2,NA,CASSWSEANYGYTF,TGCGCCAGCAGCTGGTCAGAAGCTAACTATGGCTACACCTTC
TRBV30,TRBD1,TRBJ1-2,NA,CAWSVLQGAPPYGYTF,TGTGCCTGGAGTGTACTACAGGGGGCGCCCCCCTATGGCTACACCTTC
TRBV5-1,TRBD1,TRBJ1-1,NA,CASRPDRDGIEAFF,TGCGCCAGCAGACCCGACAGGGATGGGATTGAAGCTTTCTTT
TRBV7-2,TRBD2,TRBJ2-1,NA,CASSLPTSGKEDEQFF,TGTGCCAGCAGCTTACCTACTAGCGGGAAGGAGGATGAGCAGTTCTTC
TRBV6-2/TRBV6-3,NA,TRBJ2-3,NA,CASSYRTSTDTQYF,TGTGCCAGCAGTTACCGTACTAGCACAGATACGCAGTATTTT
TRBV28,TRBD1,TRBJ1-3,NA,CASRNRGSINTIYF,TGTGCCAGCAGAAACAGGGGATCGATAAACACCATATATTTT
TRBV10-2,NA,TRBJ2-7,once,CAISPGYEQYF,TGCGCCATTTCACCGGGCTACGAGCAGTACTTC
TRBV2,TRBD1,TRBJ1-5,NA,CATGTGNQPQHF,TGTGCCACCGGGACAGGGAATCAGCCCCAGCATTTT
TRBV11-2,NA,TRBJ1-1,NA,CASSFSQGPIAEAFF,TGTGCCAGCAGCTTTAGTCAGGGGCCGATCGCTGAAGCTTTCTTT
TRBV19,TRBD1,TRBJ1-1,NA,CASSTDRGRPEAFF,TGTGCCAGTAGTACCGACAGGGGACGGCCTGAAGCTTTCTTT
TRBV28,TRBD1,TRBJ1-3,NA,CASSLLQGSSGNTIYF,TGTGCCAGCAGTTTGTTACAGGGGTCTAGCGGAAACACCATATATTTT
TRBV24-1,NA,TRBJ1-4,NA,CATSDLSGGIYEKLFF,TGTGCCACCAGTGATCTAAGTGGGGGGATTTATGAAAAACTGTTTTTT
TRBV5-1,NA,TRBJ1-4,NA,CASRAGTSSEKLFF,TGCGCCAGCAGGGCCGGGACTTCATCCGAAAAACTGTTTTTT
TRBV4-2,NA,TRBJ2-3,NA,CASSRFGTSTVGTDTQYF,TGTGCCAGCAGCCGGTTCGGGACTTCCACGGTGGGCACAGATACGCAGTATTTT
TRBV5-1,NA,TRBJ2-2,NA,CASSLGVNTGELFF,TGCGCCAGCAGCTTAGGGGTGAACACCGGGGAGCTGTTTTTT
TRBV18,NA,TRBJ1-3,NA,CASSPGTNSGNTIYF,TGTGCCAGCTCGCCTGGGACAAATTCTGGAAACACCATATATTTT
TRBV6-5,TRBD2,TRBJ2-1,NA,CASSTAGVSYNEQFF,TGTGCCAGCAGTACCGCGGGAGTCTCCTACAATGAGCAGTTCTTC
TRBV19,TRBD1,TRBJ2-3,NA,CASSQGASTDTQYF,TGTGCCAGTAGTCAGGGGGCGAGCACAGATACGCAGTATTTT
TRBV29-1,TRBD1,TRBJ2-3,NA,CSVEAGTGTSTDTQYF,TGCAGCGTTGAAGCGGGGACAGGGACTAGCACAGATACGCAGTATTTT
TRBV5-1,TRBD1,TRBJ1-2,NA,CASSSFDRGHGYTF,TGCGCCAGCAGCTCCTTCGACAGGGGCCATGGCTACACCTTC